The clone carrying this TCR beta chain was recorded once. Its antigen is unidentified. The CDR3 contains 14 residues. Germline V lookup: CDR1 KGHSH, CDR2 LQKENI. V lost 11 bases to trimming and J lost 0 bases, with 13 bases between them. TCRdb keeps only in-frame clones here, not all; method: immunoSEQ multiplex PCR. The sample shows around 58,000 clones, approximately 79% of them seen only once. The data were obtained in a study of T cell responses to AZD1222 COVID-19 vaccine. Study results and limitations: A rise in Spike-specific TCR breadth and depth followed two AZD1222 doses.

The sample was peripheral blood, taken on day 0 of AZD1222 vaccination. The V call is TRBV18, the J call TRBJ2-2, with D tentatively TRBD2 (6 bases). The source is an adult in good health. CDR3 sequence reads: CAGGKGSNTGELFF. For the CDR3, the DNA is TGTGCCGGCGGGAAGGGCTCGAACACCGGGGAGCTGTTTTTT.